A selection of T cell receptor beta chains follows, all from one sample in a study of cytomegalovirus exposure and HLA in healthy donors. Sequenced by immunoSEQ multiplex PCR; TCRdb stores in-frame clones only, minus some. The sample has 200,000 to 250,000 clones, about 80% seen once. Input material: PBMCs. The receptor source for this set is a young man in good health and CMV-seronegative. CDR3s include the opening cysteine and the closing phenylalanine or tryptophan. D genes are given only for firm matches. Only part of the rows carry a size: once, few, many, or a class if the clone is expanded.

cdr3_length	v_call	d_call	j_call	clone_size	cdr3_nt	cdr3_aa
16	TRBV16	TRBD2	TRBJ2-1	NA	TGTGCCAGCAGCCAATCGTTGGGGGAGGGTCGGAATGAGCAGTTCTTC	CASSQSLGEGRNEQFF
14	TRBV5-1	TRBD1	TRBJ2-7	NA	TGCGCCAGCAGCTTGAGTACAGGGGGGTACGAGCAGTACTTC	CASSLSTGGYEQYF
12	TRBV2	TRBD1	TRBJ1-1	NA	TGTGCCAGCAGTACCCCGACAGGGGCAGCTTTCTTT	CASSTPTGAAFF
14	TRBV10-1	NA	TRBJ2-1	NA	TGCGCCAGCAGTAAGGCCACAGGTCAAAATGAGCAGTTCTTC	CASSKATGQNEQFF
14	TRBV5-4	TRBD1	TRBJ1-4	NA	TGTGCCAGCAGCCAAACAGGGGGCGATGAAAAACTGTTTTTT	CASSQTGGDEKLFF
16	TRBV28	NA	TRBJ2-4	few	TGTGCCAGCAGTTTTGCCCCTTTTGAGGCCAAAAACATTCAGTACTTC	CASSFAPFEAKNIQYF
14	TRBV5-1	NA	TRBJ2-1	NA	TGCGCCAGCAGCTCCGCGGGCGGCTACAATGAGCAGTTCTTC	CASSSAGGYNEQFF
15	TRBV2	NA	TRBJ1-1	NA	TGTGCCAGCAGTGATCGGGGGGGTGGGAACACTGAAGCTTTCTTT	CASSDRGGGNTEAFF
15	TRBV5-1	TRBD2	TRBJ2-3	NA	TGCGCCAGCAGCTTGGGCTCGCGGGAGTTGAATACGCAGTATTTT	CASSLGSRELNTQYF
14	TRBV5-6	NA	TRBJ2-7	NA	TGTGCCAGCAGTTCCATCGATAGCTCCTACGAGCAGTACTTC	CASSSIDSSYEQYF
13	TRBV5-1	NA	TRBJ2-7	NA	TGCGCCAGCAGCTTGGGCCAGGGAAACGAGCAGTACTTC	CASSLGQGNEQYF
14	TRBV7-7	TRBD2	TRBJ2-7	NA	TGTGCTAGCAGTCCCGAGGTAGCGGGTGGCGAGCAGTACTTC	CASSPEVAGGEQYF
13	TRBV11-1	NA	TRBJ1-1	NA	TGTGCCACGGGGAAAAGGCAAGGCACTGAAGCTTTCTTT	CATGKRQGTEAFF
15	TRBV2	NA	TRBJ2-1	NA	TGTGCCAGCAGCGTTTTACCCGGCTCCTACAATGAGCAGTTCTTC	CASSVLPGSYNEQFF
14	TRBV29-1	NA	TRBJ2-1	NA	TGCAGCGTTGAACGGGCGGGGGCCCACAATGAGCAGTTCTTC	CSVERAGAHNEQFF
14	TRBV2	NA	TRBJ2-1	few	TGTGCCACCTGGACTGCAAGCTCCTACAATGAGCAGTTCTTC	CATWTASSYNEQFF
13	TRBV6-5	NA	TRBJ2-1	NA	TGTGCCAGCAGTGAAGATTTTCTTCGGTTTCTGTTCTTC	CASSEDFLRFLFF
14	TRBV14	NA	TRBJ2-7	NA	TGTGCCAGCAGCCAAGTGGGCAACTCCTACGAGCAGTACTTC	CASSQVGNSYEQYF
15	TRBV2	NA	TRBJ2-7	NA	TGTGCCAGCACCCTGGAGGCTACCCTAACCTACGAGCAGTACTTC	CASTLEATLTYEQYF
13	TRBV28	TRBD2	TRBJ2-7	NA	TGTGCCAGCAGGAACGGGGGGGCATACGAGCAGTACTTC	CASRNGGAYEQYF
17	TRBV9	TRBD2	TRBJ2-7	NA	TGTGCCAGCAGCTCCGGACTAGCGGTACCAAACTCCTACGAGCAGTACTTC	CASSSGLAVPNSYEQYF
15	TRBV2	TRBD2	TRBJ2-3	once	TGTGCCAGCAGTGAAGGGACTAGCGGCACAGATACGCAGTATTTT	CASSEGTSGTDTQYF
15	TRBV2	TRBD1	TRBJ1-1	NA	TGTGCCAGCACGCGGCAGGGGGCTTCAAACACTGAAGCTTTCTTT	CASTRQGASNTEAFF
14	TRBV18	TRBD1	TRBJ2-5	few	TGTGCCAGCTCACCCTCCCGGACAGGGGAGACCCAGTACTTC	CASSPSRTGETQYF
15	TRBV30	NA	TRBJ2-7	NA	TGTGCCTGGAGTCGTGGGGGGTGGCCCGCCTACGAGCAGTACTTC	CAWSRGGWPAYEQYF
14	TRBV30	TRBD1	TRBJ1-4	NA	TGTGCCTGTTCAAGCAGGGGGACTAATGAAAAACTGTTTTTT	CACSSRGTNEKLFF
14	TRBV7-2	NA	TRBJ2-7	once	TGTGCCAGCAGCCCCACAGGGATCTCCTACGAGCAGTACTTC	CASSPTGISYEQYF
14	TRBV29-1	TRBD1	TRBJ2-7	NA	TGCAGCGTTGGGGACAGGGTGGGCTCCTACGAGCAGTACTTC	CSVGDRVGSYEQYF